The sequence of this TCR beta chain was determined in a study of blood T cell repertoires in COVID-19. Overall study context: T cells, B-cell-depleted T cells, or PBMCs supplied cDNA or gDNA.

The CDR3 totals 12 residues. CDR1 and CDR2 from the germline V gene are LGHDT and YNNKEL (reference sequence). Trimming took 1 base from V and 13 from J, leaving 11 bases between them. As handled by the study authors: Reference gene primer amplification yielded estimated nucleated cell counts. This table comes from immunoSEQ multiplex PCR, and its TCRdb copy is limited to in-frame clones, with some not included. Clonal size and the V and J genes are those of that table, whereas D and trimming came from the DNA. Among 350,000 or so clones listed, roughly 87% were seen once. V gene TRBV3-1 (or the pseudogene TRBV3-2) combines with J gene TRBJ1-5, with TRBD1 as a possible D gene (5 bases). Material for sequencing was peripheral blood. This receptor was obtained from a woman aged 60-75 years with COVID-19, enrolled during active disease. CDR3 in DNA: TGTGCCAGCAGCCAAGGCCAAGGGGATCAGCATTTT. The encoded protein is CASSQGQGDQHF.